This T cell receptor (beta chain) was retrieved from a study of cytomegalovirus exposure and HLA in healthy donors. PCR involved 60 Vbeta and 13 Jbeta primers. TCRdb's table, derived via immunoSEQ multiplex PCR, lists solely in-frame clones and lacks some. Here the sample spans about 110,000 clones, roughly 74% being singletons. Per germline, CDR1 SGHAT and CDR2 FQNNGV. V trimming: 3 bases; J trimming: 7 bases; junction bases outside the gene matches: 5. The CDR3 spans 14 residues. Sequencing was performed on PBMCs. The chain is built from TRBV11-2 and TRBJ2-2; 7 bases are a match to TRBD1. This TCR came from a man in his forties in good health and CMV-seronegative. The CDR3 reads CASSFQGDIGELFF. The CDR3 region has the DNA TGTGCCAGCAGCTTCCAGGGGGATATCGGGGAGCTGTTTTTT.